Listed below are T cell receptor beta chains from one sample, sequenced in a study of cytomegalovirus exposure and HLA in healthy donors. The data were produced by immunoSEQ multiplex PCR, yet TCRdb's version contains in-frame clones alone and is incomplete. This table holds roughly 290,000 clones, 75% to 85% found once. Sequences were obtained from PBMCs. The receptor set was obtained from a girl aged 2-10 years in good health and CMV-seronegative. CDR3s include the opening cysteine and the closing phenylalanine or tryptophan. The order of the fields is clone size, J gene, V gene, D gene, CDR3 length, CDR3 protein, CDR3 DNA. D genes are given only for firm matches. The size field is filled for only some rows; it gives once, few, many or a size class.

clone size: NA; J gene: TRBJ1-4; V gene: TRBV19; D gene: NA; CDR3 length: 14; CDR3 protein: CASTKTGTNEKLFF; CDR3 DNA: TGTGCCAGTACCAAGACAGGAACTAATGAAAAACTGTTTTTT
clone size: once; J gene: TRBJ2-7; V gene: TRBV11-2; D gene: TRBD2; CDR3 length: 16; CDR3 protein: CASSFPRLALHFEQYF; CDR3 DNA: TGTGCCAGCAGCTTCCCGAGACTAGCACTTCACTTCGAGCAGTACTTC
clone size: NA; J gene: TRBJ2-7; V gene: TRBV6-5; D gene: NA; CDR3 length: 11; CDR3 protein: CASSRLYEQYF; CDR3 DNA: TGTGCCAGCAGTCGGTTGTACGAGCAGTACTTC
clone size: NA; J gene: TRBJ1-5; V gene: TRBV6-1; D gene: TRBD1; CDR3 length: 15; CDR3 protein: CASSAGTGVGQPQHF; CDR3 DNA: TGTGCCAGCAGTGCAGGGACAGGGGTCGGCCAGCCCCAGCATTTT
clone size: NA; J gene: TRBJ2-1; V gene: TRBV28; D gene: NA; CDR3 length: 12; CDR3 protein: CASSPAGNEQFF; CDR3 DNA: TGTGCCAGCAGCCCCGCGGGGAATGAGCAGTTCTTC
clone size: NA; J gene: TRBJ2-7; V gene: TRBV28; D gene: TRBD1; CDR3 length: 16; CDR3 protein: CASSFAGQGIPYEQYF; CDR3 DNA: TGTGCCAGCAGTTTCGCCGGACAGGGAATTCCCTACGAGCAGTACTTC
clone size: NA; J gene: TRBJ1-4; V gene: TRBV5-4; D gene: NA; CDR3 length: 16; CDR3 protein: CASSWGSGGSNEKLFF; CDR3 DNA: TGTGCCAGCAGCTGGGGGTCGGGGGGAAGTAATGAAAAACTGTTTTTT
clone size: NA; J gene: TRBJ2-7; V gene: TRBV15; D gene: NA; CDR3 length: 11; CDR3 protein: CATSSSYEQYF; CDR3 DNA: TGTGCCACCAGTTCGAGCTACGAGCAGTACTTC
clone size: NA; J gene: TRBJ1-1; V gene: TRBV5-4; D gene: NA; CDR3 length: 15; CDR3 protein: CASSLDRALGTEAFF; CDR3 DNA: TGTGCCAGCAGCTTGGACAGGGCTTTGGGAACTGAAGCTTTCTTT
clone size: NA; J gene: TRBJ1-1; V gene: TRBV19; D gene: TRBD1; CDR3 length: 16; CDR3 protein: CASSSATGVTNTEAFF; CDR3 DNA: TGTGCCAGTAGTTCCGCTACAGGGGTGACGAACACTGAAGCTTTCTTT
clone size: once; J gene: TRBJ2-1; V gene: TRBV28; D gene: TRBD2; CDR3 length: 15; CDR3 protein: CASRRREAGSHEQFF; CDR3 DNA: TGTGCCAGCAGGCGGAGGGAAGCGGGGAGTCATGAGCAGTTCTTC
clone size: NA; J gene: TRBJ2-2; V gene: TRBV7-9; D gene: TRBD2; CDR3 length: 17; CDR3 protein: CASSLGLAGVNTGELFF; CDR3 DNA: TGTGCCAGCAGCTTGGGACTAGCGGGAGTAAACACCGGGGAGCTGTTTTTT
clone size: NA; J gene: TRBJ2-7; V gene: TRBV6-5; D gene: TRBD1; CDR3 length: 15; CDR3 protein: CASSYPGQGDYEQYF; CDR3 DNA: TGTGCCAGCAGTTACCCCGGACAGGGGGACTACGAGCAGTACTTC
clone size: NA; J gene: TRBJ2-7; V gene: TRBV27; D gene: TRBD2; CDR3 length: 18; CDR3 protein: CASYPGLGWGTSSYEQYF; CDR3 DNA: TGTGCCAGCTACCCGGGCTTGGGGTGGGGGACTAGCAGTTACGAGCAGTACTTC
clone size: NA; J gene: TRBJ2-7; V gene: TRBV14; D gene: NA; CDR3 length: 15; CDR3 protein: CASSQDSGVGYEQYF; CDR3 DNA: TGTGCCAGCAGCCAAGATTCAGGGGTTGGCTACGAGCAGTACTTC
clone size: NA; J gene: TRBJ2-2; V gene: TRBV19; D gene: NA; CDR3 length: 17; CDR3 protein: CASSMRPTSPNTGELFF; CDR3 DNA: TGTGCCAGTAGTATGAGGCCGACCTCGCCTAACACCGGGGAGCTGTTTTTT
clone size: NA; J gene: TRBJ1-6; V gene: TRBV28; D gene: NA; CDR3 length: 16; CDR3 protein: CASSSRQASSHSPLHF; CDR3 DNA: TGTGCCAGCAGTTCACGACAGGCATCGTCCCATTCACCCCTCCACTTT
clone size: NA; J gene: TRBJ2-7; V gene: TRBV27; D gene: NA; CDR3 length: 15; CDR3 protein: CASRRLKFDRYEQYF; CDR3 DNA: TGTGCCAGCAGACGACTTAAATTCGACAGGTACGAGCAGTACTTC
clone size: NA; J gene: TRBJ1-1; V gene: TRBV5-1; D gene: NA; CDR3 length: 17; CDR3 protein: CASSFRGLHETDTEAFF; CDR3 DNA: TGCGCCAGCAGCTTCAGGGGTCTCCATGAAACTGACACTGAAGCTTTCTTT
clone size: NA; J gene: TRBJ2-1; V gene: TRBV15; D gene: NA; CDR3 length: 16; CDR3 protein: CATSRDNRGQANEQFF; CDR3 DNA: TGTGCCACCAGCAGAGACAACCGCGGGCAAGCCAATGAGCAGTTCTTC
clone size: NA; J gene: TRBJ2-4; V gene: TRBV2; D gene: NA; CDR3 length: 21; CDR3 protein: CASRAYGGPPSFTLAKNIQYF; CDR3 DNA: TGTGCCAGCAGGGCCTACGGGGGGCCCCCCTCCTTTACACTAGCCAAAAACATTCAGTACTTC
clone size: NA; J gene: TRBJ2-3; V gene: TRBV29-1; D gene: NA; CDR3 length: 13; CDR3 protein: CSCGGPSTDTQYF; CDR3 DNA: TGCAGCTGCGGCGGTCCTAGCACAGATACGCAGTATTTT
clone size: NA; J gene: TRBJ2-2; V gene: TRBV23-1; D gene: TRBD2; CDR3 length: 17; CDR3 protein: CASGGNRRGGHTGELFF; CDR3 DNA: TGCGCCAGCGGGGGGAATAGACGGGGGGGACACACCGGGGAGCTGTTTTTT
clone size: NA; J gene: TRBJ1-1; V gene: TRBV5-1; D gene: TRBD1; CDR3 length: 17; CDR3 protein: CASRYLGTGGSNTEAFF; CDR3 DNA: TGCGCCAGCAGATATCTCGGGACAGGGGGGTCCAACACTGAAGCTTTCTTT